The clone carrying this T cell receptor (beta chain) appeared many times. The antigen remains undetermined. This sample's RNA came from whole unsorted tissue. Three rounds of nested PCR, following a modified ARM-PCR protocol, produced the TCRbeta library. Each CDR3 protein is one row after TCRdb ran MiXCR on the multiplex PCR reads. The repertoire holds roughly 93,000 distinct CDR3 sequences, with less than 80% as singletons. The data originate from a study of tumor and adjacent non-tumor tissue in lung cancer. Regarding the study as a whole: Tumor repertoires had a smaller top 100 clone share than normal lung.

The CDR3 totals 13 residues. Germline loops: CDR1 MNHNS, CDR2 SASEGT. The V and J ends lost 6 bases and 5 bases, in that order; junction bases with no gene match: 3. V gene TRBV6-1 combines with J gene TRBJ1-5; 8 bases fit TRBD1. This receptor was taken from a man in his sixties with non-small cell lung cancer. Sequencing used lung tumor tissue. CDR3 in amino acids: CASRDREHQPQHF. CDR3 bases: TGTGCCAGCAGGGACAGGGAACATCAGCCCCAGCATTTT.